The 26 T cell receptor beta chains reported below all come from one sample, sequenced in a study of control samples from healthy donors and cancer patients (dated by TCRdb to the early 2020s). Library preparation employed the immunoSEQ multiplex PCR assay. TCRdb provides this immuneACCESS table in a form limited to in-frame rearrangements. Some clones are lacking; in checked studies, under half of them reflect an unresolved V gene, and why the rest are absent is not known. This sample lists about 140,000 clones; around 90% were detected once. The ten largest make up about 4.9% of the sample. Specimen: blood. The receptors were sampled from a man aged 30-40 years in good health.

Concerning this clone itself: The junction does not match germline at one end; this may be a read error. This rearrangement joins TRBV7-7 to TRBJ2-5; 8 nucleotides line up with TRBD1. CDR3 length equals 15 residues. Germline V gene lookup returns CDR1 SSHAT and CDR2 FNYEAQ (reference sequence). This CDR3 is CASSLGAGGRETQYF. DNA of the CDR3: TGTGCTAGCAGCTTAGGAGCAGGGGGCAGGGAGACCCAGTACTTC.

The DNA of the CDR3 is TGTGCCAGCAGCTTTCTGTTACAGGGCAACGGTGACAATCAGCCCCAGCATTTT. The encoded protein is CASSFLLQGNGDNQPQHF. The rearrangement joins TRBV5-8 to TRBJ1-5; TRBD1 is a possible D gene (6 bases). Per germline, CDR1 SGHTS and CDR2 YDEGEE. The V end was cut by 2 bases, the J end by 3 bases, with 21 bases between. The CDR3 length is 18 residues.

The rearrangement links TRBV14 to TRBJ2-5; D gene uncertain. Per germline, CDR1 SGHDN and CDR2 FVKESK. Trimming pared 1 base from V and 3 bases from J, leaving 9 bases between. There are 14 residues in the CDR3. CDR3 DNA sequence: TGTGCCAGCAGCCAAGCCGGGCCAAAAGAGACCCAGTACTTC. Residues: CASSQAGPKETQYF.

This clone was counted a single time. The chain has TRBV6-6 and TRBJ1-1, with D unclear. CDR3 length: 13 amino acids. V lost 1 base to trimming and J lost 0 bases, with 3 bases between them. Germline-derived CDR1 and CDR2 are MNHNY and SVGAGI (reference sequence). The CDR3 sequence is CASSYLLNTEAFF. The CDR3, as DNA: TGTGCCAGCAGTTACTTATTGAACACTGAAGCTTTCTTT.

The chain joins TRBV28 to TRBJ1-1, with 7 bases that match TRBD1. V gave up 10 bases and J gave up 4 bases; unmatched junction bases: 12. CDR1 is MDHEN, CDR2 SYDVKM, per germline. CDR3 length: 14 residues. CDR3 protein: CATLRGVSATEAFF. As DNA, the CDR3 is TGTGCCACCCTCAGGGGGGTGTCGGCCACTGAAGCTTTCTTT. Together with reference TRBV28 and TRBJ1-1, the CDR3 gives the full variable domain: DVKVTQSSRYLVKRTGEKVFLECVQDMDHENMFWYRQDPGLGLRLIYFSYDVKMKEKGDIPEGYSVSREKKERFSLILESASTNQTSMYLCATLRGVSATEAFFGQGTRLTVV.

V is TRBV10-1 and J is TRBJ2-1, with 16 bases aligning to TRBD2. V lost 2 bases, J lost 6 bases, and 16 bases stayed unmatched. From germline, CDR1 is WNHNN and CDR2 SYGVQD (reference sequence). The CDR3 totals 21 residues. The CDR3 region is CASSERGGTSGREGPVNEQFF. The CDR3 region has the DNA TGCGCCAGCAGTGAGCGGGGCGGGACTAGCGGGAGGGAGGGTCCAGTCAATGAGCAGTTCTTC.

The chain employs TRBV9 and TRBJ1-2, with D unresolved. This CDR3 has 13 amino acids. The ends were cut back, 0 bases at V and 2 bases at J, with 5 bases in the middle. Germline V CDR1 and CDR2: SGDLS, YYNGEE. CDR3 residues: CASSVAENYGYTF. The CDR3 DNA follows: TGTGCCAGCAGCGTAGCAGAGAACTATGGCTACACCTTC.

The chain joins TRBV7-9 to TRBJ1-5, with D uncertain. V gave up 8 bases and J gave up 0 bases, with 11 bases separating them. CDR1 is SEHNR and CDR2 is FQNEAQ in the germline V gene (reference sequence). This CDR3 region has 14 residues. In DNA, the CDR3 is TGTGCCAGCTCTGTGGGGAATAGCAATCAGCCCCAGCATTTT. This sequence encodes CASSVGNSNQPQHF.

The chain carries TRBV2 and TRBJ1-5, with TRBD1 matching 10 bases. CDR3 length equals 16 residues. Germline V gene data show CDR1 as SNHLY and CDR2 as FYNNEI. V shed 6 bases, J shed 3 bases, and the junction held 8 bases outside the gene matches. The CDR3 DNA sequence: TGTGCCAGCAGGGAACCGGGACAGGGGAACAATCAGCCCCAGCATTTT. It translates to CASREPGQGNNQPQHF.

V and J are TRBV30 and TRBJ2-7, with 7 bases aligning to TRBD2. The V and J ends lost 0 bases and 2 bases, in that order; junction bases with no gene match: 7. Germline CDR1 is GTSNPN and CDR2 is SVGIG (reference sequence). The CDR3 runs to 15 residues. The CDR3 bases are TGTGCCTGGAGTGTACCGTCTAGCGGAGCCTACGAGCAGTACTTC. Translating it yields CAWSVPSSGAYEQYF.

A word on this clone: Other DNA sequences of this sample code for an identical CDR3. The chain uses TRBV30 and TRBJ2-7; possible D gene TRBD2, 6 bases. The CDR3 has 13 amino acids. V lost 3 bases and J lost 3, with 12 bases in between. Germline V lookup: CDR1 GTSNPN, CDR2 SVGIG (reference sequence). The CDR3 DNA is TGTGCCTGGAGCCGGGACTCCCTCTACGAGCAGTACTTC. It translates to CAWSRDSLYEQYF.

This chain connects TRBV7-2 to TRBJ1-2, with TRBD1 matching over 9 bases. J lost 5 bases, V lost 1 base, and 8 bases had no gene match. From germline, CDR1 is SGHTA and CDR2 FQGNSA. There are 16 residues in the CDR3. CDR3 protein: CASSLDGDRVAYGYTF. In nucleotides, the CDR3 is TGTGCCAGCAGCTTAGATGGGGACAGGGTAGCGTATGGCTACACCTTC.

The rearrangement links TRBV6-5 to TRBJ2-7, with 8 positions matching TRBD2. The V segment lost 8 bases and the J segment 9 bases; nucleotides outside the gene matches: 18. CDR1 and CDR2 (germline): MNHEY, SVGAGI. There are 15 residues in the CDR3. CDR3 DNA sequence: TGTGCCAGCTCAAACCCCGGGACTAGGACTACGTCGCAGTACTTC. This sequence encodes CASSNPGTRTTSQYF.

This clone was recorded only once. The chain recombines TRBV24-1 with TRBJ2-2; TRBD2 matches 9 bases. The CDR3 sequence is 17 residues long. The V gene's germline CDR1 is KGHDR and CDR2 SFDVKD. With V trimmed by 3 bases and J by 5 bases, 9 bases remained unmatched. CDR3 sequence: CATSDIMAGGPTGELFF. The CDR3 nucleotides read TGTGCCACCAGTGATATCATGGCGGGAGGGCCAACCGGGGAGCTGTTTTTT.

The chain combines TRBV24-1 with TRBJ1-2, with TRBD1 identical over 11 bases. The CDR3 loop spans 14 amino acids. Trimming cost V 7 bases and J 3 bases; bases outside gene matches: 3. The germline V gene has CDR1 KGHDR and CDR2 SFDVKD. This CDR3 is CATRGQGADYGYTF. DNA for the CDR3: TGTGCCACCAGAGGACAGGGGGCAGACTATGGCTACACCTTC.

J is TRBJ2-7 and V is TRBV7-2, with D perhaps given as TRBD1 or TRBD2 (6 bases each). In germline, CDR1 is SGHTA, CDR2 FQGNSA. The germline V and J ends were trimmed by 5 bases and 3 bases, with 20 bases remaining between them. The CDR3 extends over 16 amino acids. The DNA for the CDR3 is TGTGCCAGCAGCCCCCAAGGGGGGCAGGCTCTCTACGAGCAGTACTTC. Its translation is CASSPQGGQALYEQYF.

The CDR3 DNA is TGTGCCAGCAGTTACTCCGGGACCTCATCCCACGAGCAGTACTTC. Protein product: CASSYSGTSSHEQYF. J is TRBJ2-7 and V is TRBV6-2 or TRBV6-3; D may correspond to TRBD1 or TRBD2 (5 bases each). The CDR3 spans 15 residues. CDR1 is MNHEY and CDR2 is SVGEGT in the germline V gene. Deletions cut 0 bases from V and 5 bases from J, with 14 bases between.

CDR3 sequence (DNA): TGTGCCAGCAGCAACCCAGGGGGCGAGTTTGGCTACACCTTC. As protein: CASSNPGGEFGYTF. The chain uses TRBV5-4 and TRBJ1-2; TRBD1 agrees at 8 bases. The ends lost 4 bases at V and 7 bases at J; junction bases unmatched: 9. Germline assignment: CDR1 SGHNT and CDR2 YYREEE (reference sequence). CDR3 length: 14 residues.

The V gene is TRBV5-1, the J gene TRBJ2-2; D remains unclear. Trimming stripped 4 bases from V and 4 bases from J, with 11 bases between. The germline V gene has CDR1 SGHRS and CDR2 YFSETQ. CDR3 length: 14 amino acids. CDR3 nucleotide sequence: TGCGCCAGCAGCCAAGGAGTGAGCACCGGGGAGCTGTTTTTT. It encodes CASSQGVSTGELFF.

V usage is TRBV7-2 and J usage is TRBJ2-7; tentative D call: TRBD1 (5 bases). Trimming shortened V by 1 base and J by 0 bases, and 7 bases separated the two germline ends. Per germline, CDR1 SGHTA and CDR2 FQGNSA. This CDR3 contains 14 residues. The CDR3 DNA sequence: TGTGCCAGCAGCTTAGGGACACACTCCTACGAGCAGTACTTC. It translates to CASSLGTHSYEQYF.

CDR3 amino acids: CASSDDPPETQETQYF. The CDR3 DNA reads TGTGCCAGCAGCGACGACCCCCCGGAAACTCAAGAGACCCAGTACTTC. V and J are TRBV21-1 and TRBJ2-5. TRBV21-1 counts as a pseudogene. This CDR3 comprises 16 residues.

The CDR3, as DNA: TGCGCCAGCAGACAACGGACAGTCACAGATACGCAGTATTTT. This sequence encodes CASRQRTVTDTQYF. This chain joins TRBV5-1 and TRBJ2-3, with TRBD1 as a possible D gene (6 bases). The CDR3 covers 14 residues. Trimming removed 5 bases from V and 2 bases from J, with 12 bases in between. CDR1 and CDR2 (germline): SGHRS, YFSETQ.

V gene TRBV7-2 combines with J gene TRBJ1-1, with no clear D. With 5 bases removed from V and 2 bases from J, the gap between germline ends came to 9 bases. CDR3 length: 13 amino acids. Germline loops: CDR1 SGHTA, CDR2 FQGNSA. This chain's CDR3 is CASSNGSNTEAFF. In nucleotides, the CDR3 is TGTGCCAGCAGCAATGGGTCTAACACTGAAGCTTTCTTT. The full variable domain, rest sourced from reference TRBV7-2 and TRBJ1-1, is GAGVSQSPSNKVTEKGKDVELRCDPISGHTALYWYRQSLGQGLEFLIYFQGNSAPDKSGLPSDRFSAERTGGSVSTLTIQRTQQEDSAVYLCASSNGSNTEAFFGQGTRLTVV.

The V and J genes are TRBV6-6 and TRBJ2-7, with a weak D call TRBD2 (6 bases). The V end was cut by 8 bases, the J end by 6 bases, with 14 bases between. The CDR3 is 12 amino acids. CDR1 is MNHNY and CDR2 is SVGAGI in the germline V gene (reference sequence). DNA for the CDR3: TGTGCCAGCGGGGAGGTTATGGGCGAGCAGTACTTC. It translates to CASGEVMGEQYF.

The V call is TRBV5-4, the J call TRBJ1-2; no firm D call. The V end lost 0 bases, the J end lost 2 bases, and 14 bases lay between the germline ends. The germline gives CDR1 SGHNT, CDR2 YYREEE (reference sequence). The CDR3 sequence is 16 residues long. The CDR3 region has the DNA TGTGCCAGCAGCTTGGGAGGGTCCTCAAACAACTATGGCTACACCTTC. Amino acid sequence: CASSLGGSSNNYGYTF. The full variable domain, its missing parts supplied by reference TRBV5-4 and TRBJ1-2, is ETGVTQSPTHLIKTRGQQVTLRCSSQSGHNTVSWYQQALGQGPQFIFQYYREEENGRGNFPPRFSGLQFPNYSSELNVNALELDDSALYLCASSLGGSSNNYGYTFGSGTRLTVV.

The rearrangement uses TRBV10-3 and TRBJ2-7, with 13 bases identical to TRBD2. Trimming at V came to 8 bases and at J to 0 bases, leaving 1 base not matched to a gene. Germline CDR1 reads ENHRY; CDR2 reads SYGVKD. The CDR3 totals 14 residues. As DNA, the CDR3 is TGTGCCATCGGACTAGCGGGGGCCTCCTACGAGCAGTACTTC. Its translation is CAIGLAGASYEQYF.